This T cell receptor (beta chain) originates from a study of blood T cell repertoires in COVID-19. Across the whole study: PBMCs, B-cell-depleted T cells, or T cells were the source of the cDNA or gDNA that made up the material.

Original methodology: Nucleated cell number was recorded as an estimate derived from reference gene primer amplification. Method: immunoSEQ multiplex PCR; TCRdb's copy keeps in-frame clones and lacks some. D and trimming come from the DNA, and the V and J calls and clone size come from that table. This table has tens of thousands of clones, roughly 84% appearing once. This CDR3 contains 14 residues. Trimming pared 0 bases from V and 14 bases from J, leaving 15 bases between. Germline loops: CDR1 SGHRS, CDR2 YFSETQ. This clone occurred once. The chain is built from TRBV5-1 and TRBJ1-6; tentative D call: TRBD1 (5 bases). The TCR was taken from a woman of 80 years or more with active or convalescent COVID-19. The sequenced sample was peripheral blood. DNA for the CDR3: TGCGCCAGCAGCTTGGAGGGGCAGGAGTTCTCCCTCCACTTT. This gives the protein CASSLEGQEFSLHF.